This entry features one T cell receptor (beta chain) sequence. What it binds is not known. The read halts 3 residues ahead of the CDR3 end, with the missing end drawn from the germline J gene. This record comes from a study of T cells in women clearing cervical HPV infection. Overall study: Controls gave blood once infection was undetectable; cases at lesion identification. For cases, blood was sampled a median about 140 days after lesion detection, interquartile range roughly 80 to 230 days.

This table comes from immunoSEQ multiplex PCR, and its TCRdb copy is limited to in-frame clones, with some not included. The listing contains 15,000 to 20,000 clones. All participants had a single incident cervical HPV16 infection, and prevalent HPV16 infections were excluded. Regarding the study as a whole: Repertoire richness, not evenness, was significantly elevated in CIN3+ cases versus controls.

The CDR3 extends over 15 amino acids. The germline gives CDR1 SGHTA, CDR2 FQGNSA. Between the trimmed V and J ends, which lost 1 base and 0 bases, there was a span of 7 bases. The TCR comes from a woman between 18 and 69 years old with a cervical HPV16 infection that either progressed to CIN3+ or cleared (not recorded which). This chain links TRBV7-2 with TRBJ1-5; D is ambiguous. The sequenced sample consisted of blood buffy coat. CDR3 protein: CASSLGSGSNQPQHF. The CDR3 DNA, read in part, is TGTGCCAGCAGCTTAGGGAGCGGTAGCAATCAGCCC.